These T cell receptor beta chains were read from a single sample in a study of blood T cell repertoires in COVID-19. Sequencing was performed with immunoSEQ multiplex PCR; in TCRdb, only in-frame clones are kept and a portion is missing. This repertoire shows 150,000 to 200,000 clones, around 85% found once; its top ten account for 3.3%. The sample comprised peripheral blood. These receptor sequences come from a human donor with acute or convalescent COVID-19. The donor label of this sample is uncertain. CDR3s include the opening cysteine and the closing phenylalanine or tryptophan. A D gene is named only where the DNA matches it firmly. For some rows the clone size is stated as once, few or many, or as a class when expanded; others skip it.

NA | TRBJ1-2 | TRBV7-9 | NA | CASSQIRGGNYGYTF | TGTGCCAGCAGCCAAATCAGGGGTGGAAACTATGGCTACACCTTC
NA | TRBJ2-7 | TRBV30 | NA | CAWSVPTPDPYEQYF | TGTGCCTGGAGTGTGCCGACACCCGACCCCTACGAGCAGTACTTC
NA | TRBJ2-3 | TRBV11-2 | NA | CASSPRGGVSTDTQYF | TGTGCCAGCAGCCCGCGAGGGGGGGTGAGCACAGATACGCAGTATTTT
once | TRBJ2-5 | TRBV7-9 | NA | CASSLAAGLEETQYF | TGTGCCAGCAGCTTAGCTGCCGGACTGGAAGAGACCCAGTACTTC
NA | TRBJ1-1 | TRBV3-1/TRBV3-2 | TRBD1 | CASSQADRGRTEAFF | TGTGCCAGCAGCCAAGCCGACAGGGGGCGGACTGAAGCTTTCTTT
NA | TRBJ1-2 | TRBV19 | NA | CASSKAGVYGYTF | TGTGCCAGTAGTAAGGCAGGGGTTTATGGCTACACCTTC
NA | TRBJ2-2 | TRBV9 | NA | CASSALTLNTGELFF | TGTGCCAGCAGCGCCCTAACTCTGAACACCGGGGAGCTGTTTTTT
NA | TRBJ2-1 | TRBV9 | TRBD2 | CASSTLAGGPYNEQFF | TGTGCCAGCAGCACCCTAGCGGGGGGGCCTTACAATGAGCAGTTCTTC
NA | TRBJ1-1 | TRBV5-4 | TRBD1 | CASSATGQKITEAFF | TGTGCCAGCAGCGCGACGGGACAGAAGATAACTGAAGCTTTCTTT
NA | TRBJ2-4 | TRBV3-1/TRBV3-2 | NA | CASSQEAGAKNIQYF | TGTGCCAGCAGCCAAGAGGCAGGGGCCAAAAACATTCAGTACTTC
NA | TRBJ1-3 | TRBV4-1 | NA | CASSQGLQHLGNTIYF | TGCGCCAGCAGCCAAGGACTTCAACACCTCGGAAACACCATATATTTT
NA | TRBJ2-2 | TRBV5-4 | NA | CASSLPRTGELFF | TGTGCCAGCAGCCTTCCCCGCACCGGGGAGCTGTTTTTT
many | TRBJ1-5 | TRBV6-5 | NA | CASRLGRISRAQHF | TGTGCCAGCAGACTCGGACGGATCTCGAGGGCCCAGCATTTT
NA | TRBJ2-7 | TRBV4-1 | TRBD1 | CASSRGQATEQYF | TGCGCCAGCAGCCGTGGACAGGCTACCGAGCAGTACTTC
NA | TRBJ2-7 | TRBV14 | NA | CASSQGLGSVRLYEQYF | TGTGCCAGCAGCCAAGGGCTTGGGTCCGTAAGACTCTACGAGCAGTACTTC